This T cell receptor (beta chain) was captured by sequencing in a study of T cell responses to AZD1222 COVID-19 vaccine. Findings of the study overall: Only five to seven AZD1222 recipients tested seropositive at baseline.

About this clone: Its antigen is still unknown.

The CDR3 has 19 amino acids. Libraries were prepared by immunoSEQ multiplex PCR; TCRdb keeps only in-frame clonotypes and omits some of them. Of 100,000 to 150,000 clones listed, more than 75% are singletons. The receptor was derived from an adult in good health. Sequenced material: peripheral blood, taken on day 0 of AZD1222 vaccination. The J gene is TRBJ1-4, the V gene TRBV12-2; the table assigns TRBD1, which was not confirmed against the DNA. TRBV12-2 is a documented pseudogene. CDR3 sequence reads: CASRLGGTGWGSANEKLFF. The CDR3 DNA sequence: TGTGCAAGTCGCTTAGGTGGGACAGGGTGGGGGTCAGCTAATGAAAAACTGTTTTTT.